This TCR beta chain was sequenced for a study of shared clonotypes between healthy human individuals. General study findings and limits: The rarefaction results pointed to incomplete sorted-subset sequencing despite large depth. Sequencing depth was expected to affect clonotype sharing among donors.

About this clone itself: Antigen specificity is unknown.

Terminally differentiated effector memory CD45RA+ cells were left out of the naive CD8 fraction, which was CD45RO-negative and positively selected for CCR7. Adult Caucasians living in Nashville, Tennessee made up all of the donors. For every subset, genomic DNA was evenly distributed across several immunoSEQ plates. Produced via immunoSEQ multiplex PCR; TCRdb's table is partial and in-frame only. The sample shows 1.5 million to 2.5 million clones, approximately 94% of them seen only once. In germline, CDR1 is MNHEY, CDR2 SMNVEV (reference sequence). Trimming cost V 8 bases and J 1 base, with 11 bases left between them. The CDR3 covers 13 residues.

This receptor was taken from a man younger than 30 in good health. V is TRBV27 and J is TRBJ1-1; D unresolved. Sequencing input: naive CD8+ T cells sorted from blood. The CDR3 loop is CASGPTRNTEAFF. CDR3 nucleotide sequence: TGTGCCAGCGGACCAACAAGGAACACTGAAGCTTTCTTT.